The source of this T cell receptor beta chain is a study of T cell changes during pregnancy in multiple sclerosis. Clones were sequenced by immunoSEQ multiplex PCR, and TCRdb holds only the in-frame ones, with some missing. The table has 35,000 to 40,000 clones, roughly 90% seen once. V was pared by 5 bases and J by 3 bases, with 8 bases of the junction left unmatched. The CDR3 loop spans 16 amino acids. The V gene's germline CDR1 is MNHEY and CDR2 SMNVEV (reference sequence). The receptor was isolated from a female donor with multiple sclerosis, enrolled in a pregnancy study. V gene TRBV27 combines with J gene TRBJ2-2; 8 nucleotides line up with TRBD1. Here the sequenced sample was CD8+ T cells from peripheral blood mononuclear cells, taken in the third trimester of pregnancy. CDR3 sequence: CASSGTTGEDTGELFF. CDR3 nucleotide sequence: TGTGCCAGCAGTGGAACGACAGGGGAGGACACCGGGGAGCTGTTTTTT.